The 27 T cell receptor beta chains in this list originate from one sample, sequenced in a study of blood T cells in healthy people across ages. A second PCR, run for about 7 to 11 cycles, used a sample-barcoded 5' primer plus a J-beta primer mix. MiXCR, run by TCRdb on the 5' RACE reads, gives a single entry per CDR3 protein. There are about a million distinct CDR3 sequences in the sample; around 54% occur only once, and about a fifth lies in the top ten. The sample was blood. These receptors all come from a woman in her sixties or seventies in good health.

A few counts support this clonotype. This sequence joins TRBV5-1 and TRBJ2-3, with a possible D match to TRBD1 (5 bases). The CDR3 extends over 16 amino acids. The germline V and J ends were trimmed by 3 bases and 3 bases, with 17 bases remaining between them. Germline V gene lookup returns CDR1 SGHRS and CDR2 YFSETQ. CDR3 amino acids: CASSSEPTDRTDTQYF. Here the CDR3 DNA reads TGCGCCAGCAGCTCGGAGCCCACCGACAGAACAGATACGCAGTATTTT. Full variable domain (rest looked up from reference TRBV5-1 and TRBJ2-3): KAGVTQTPRYLIKTRGQQVTLSCSPISGHRSVSWYQQTPGQGLQFLFEYFSETQRNKGNFPGRFSGRQFSNSRSEMNVSTLELGDSALYLCASSSEPTDRTDTQYFGPGTRLTVL.

The V and J genes are TRBV18 and TRBJ2-3; D is possibly TRBD2 (6 bases). Germline V gene data show CDR1 as KGHSH and CDR2 as LQKENI. The V end was cut by 0 bases, the J end by 9 bases, with 13 bases between. CDR3 length: 14 residues. The CDR3, as DNA: TGTGCCAGCTCACCACCGGGCGGGGTAGGAACGCAGTATTTT. The encoded protein is CASSPPGGVGTQYF.

This clonotype was counted between two and nine times. The chain couples TRBV29-1 to TRBJ2-5; 9 nucleotides agree with TRBD2. This CDR3 comprises 13 residues. Germline values: CDR1 SQVTM, CDR2 ANQGSEA. The trim removed 0 bases at V and 13 bases at J, leaving 9 bases unmatched. CDR3 sequence (DNA): TGCAGCGTTGAAGATCCAGGGCTAGCGGGAAGGTACTTC. This gives the protein CSVEDPGLAGRYF.

This clonotype came up a few times. The chain uses TRBV4-2 and TRBJ2-7; TRBD2 is a possible D gene (6 bases). V was trimmed by 5 bases and J by 3 bases, leaving 11 bases between them. Germline V gene lookup returns CDR1 LGHNA and CDR2 YNFKEQ. There are 13 residues in the CDR3. CDR3 loop: CASSSGLNYEQYF. CDR3 nucleotides: TGTGCCAGCAGCTCGGGACTTAACTACGAGCAGTACTTC.

The genes are TRBV5-1 and TRBJ2-1; 10 bases map to TRBD1. Trimming cost V 3 bases and J 7 bases; bases outside gene matches: 7. Germline CDR1 SGHRS, CDR2 YFSETQ. The CDR3 is 15 amino acids. CDR3 sequence: CASSSPGQGMNEQFF. The CDR3 nucleotides are TGCGCCAGCAGCTCACCGGGACAGGGGATGAATGAGCAGTTCTTC. The complete variable domain, with remaining parts taken from reference TRBV5-1 and TRBJ2-1, reads KAGVTQTPRYLIKTRGQQVTLSCSPISGHRSVSWYQQTPGQGLQFLFEYFSETQRNKGNFPGRFSGRQFSNSRSEMNVSTLELGDSALYLCASSSPGQGMNEQFFGPGTRLTVL.

The chain carries TRBV29-1 and TRBJ2-5; perhaps TRBD2 as D (5 bases). The J call may be mistaken, given a closer DNA end match to TRBJ2-7. Germline V lookup: CDR1 SQVTM, CDR2 ANQGSEA. CDR3 size: 14 residues. The CDR3 nucleotides are TGCAGCGTTGAGGTGGCAAGGGAGCGCCTCGAGCAGTACTTC. This gives the protein CSVEVARERLEQYF.

Only a few counts were recorded for this clonotype. CDR3 residues: CASSQGPGETYEQYF. The CDR3, as DNA: TGTGCCAGCAGCCAAGGTCCCGGGGAGACCTACGAGCAGTACTTC. The V and J genes are TRBV3-1 and TRBJ2-7, with D possibly being TRBD2 (5 bases). Germline CDR1 is LGHDT and CDR2 is YNNKEL (reference sequence). CDR3 size: 15 residues. The V and J ends lost 1 base and 2 bases respectively, with 12 bases between them.

The rearrangement uses TRBV7-6 and TRBJ1-4; TRBD1 is a possible D gene (5 bases). The germline CDR1 and CDR2 sequences are SGHVS and FNYEAQ. This CDR3 spans 14 amino acids. V lost 1 base and J 6 bases, leaving 9 bases between the germline ends. CDR3 in DNA: TGTGCCAGCAGCTTAGGGGTGGGGGATGAAAAACTGTTTTTT. The encoded protein is CASSLGVGDEKLFF.

This clonotype occurred a few times. V and J are TRBV2 and TRBJ1-1; D unresolved. The CDR3 runs 11 residues. V gave up 2 bases and J gave up 7 bases, with 5 bases separating them. Germline-derived CDR1 and CDR2 are SNHLY and FYNNEI. This CDR3 is CASSELREAFF. The CDR3 nucleotides read TGTGCCAGCAGTGAACTCCGTGAAGCTTTCTTT.

This clonotype was seen only a few times. The genes are TRBV15 and TRBJ2-7; 8 positions match TRBD1. The CDR3 length is 14 residues. Germline trimming cut 5 bases from V and 2 bases from J; bases unmatched to any gene: 5. The V gene's germline CDR1 is LNHNV and CDR2 YYDKDF (reference sequence). CDR3 DNA: TGTGCCACCAGCCCAGGGGGCACAACCTACGAGCAGTACTTC. Translated, it gives CATSPGGTTYEQYF.

This sequence joins TRBV20-1 and TRBJ1-5; D is undetermined. V lost 2 bases and J 0 bases, leaving 17 bases between the germline ends. This CDR3 is built from 17 residues. Germline V lookup: CDR1 DFQATT, CDR2 SNEGSKA (reference sequence). The CDR3: CSARRGPGDTSNQPQHF. The CDR3, as DNA: TGCAGTGCTAGACGAGGGCCCGGAGACACTAGCAATCAGCCCCAGCATTTT.

The V and J genes are TRBV12-3 or TRBV12-4 and TRBJ2-3, with 7 bases identical to TRBD2. V lost 2 bases and J lost 2; bases outside the gene matches: 7. The CDR3 loop spans 16 amino acids. CDR3 amino acids: CASSLRNSGPTDTQYF. CDR3 DNA sequence: TGTGCCAGCAGTTTACGAAATAGCGGGCCCACAGATACGCAGTATTTT.

The chain combines TRBV7-6 with TRBJ2-1, with a tentative D call TRBD2 (6 bases). The CDR3 loop spans 16 amino acids. Germline V lookup: CDR1 SGHVS, CDR2 FNYEAQ. The V gene lost 4 bases and the J gene lost 7 bases, with 20 bases spanning the gap. The CDR3 DNA reads as TGTGCCAGCAGCTCGGTTTGGCGGGAAAGGGTTAATGAGCAGTTCTTC. This codes for CASSSVWRERVNEQFF.

This clonotype appeared a single time. The chain links TRBV5-1 to TRBJ2-1; 8 nucleotides line up with TRBD1. Per germline, CDR1 SGHRS and CDR2 YFSETQ. The junction had 9 bases not matched to a gene; V was cut back by 5 bases and J by 8 bases. The CDR3 spans 14 residues. This chain's CDR3 is CASRRDRNRYEQFF. In DNA, the CDR3 is TGCGCCAGCAGACGGGACAGGAATCGCTATGAGCAGTTCTTC. The variable domain in full, with the rest retrieved from reference TRBV5-1 and TRBJ2-1, is KAGVTQTPRYLIKTRGQQVTLSCSPISGHRSVSWYQQTPGQGLQFLFEYFSETQRNKGNFPGRFSGRQFSNSRSEMNVSTLELGDSALYLCASRRDRNRYEQFFGPGTRLTVL.

This rearrangement joins TRBV28 to TRBJ2-4; TRBD2 agrees at 12 bases. The last part of the DNA fits TRBJ2-7 better; the J call may be wrong. From germline, CDR1 is MDHEN and CDR2 SYDVKM. This CDR3 contains 17 residues. The CDR3 bases are TGTGCCAGCAGTCCCCAACCGGGACTAGCGGGCGCCTACGAGCAGTACTTC. This gives the protein CASSPQPGLAGAYEQYF.

The genes are TRBV28 and TRBJ2-1, with TRBD2 identical over 11 bases. In germline, CDR1 is MDHEN, CDR2 SYDVKM. The junction had 3 bases not matched to a gene; V was cut back by 2 bases and J by 0 bases. The CDR3 extends over 17 amino acids. CDR3 nucleotides: TGTGCCAGCAGTTTACCTAGCGGGAGGACCTCCTACAATGAGCAGTTCTTC. Translation: CASSLPSGRTSYNEQFF.

The chain uses TRBV2 and TRBJ1-2; TRBD1 might be the D (5 bases). V was pared by 5 bases and J by 3 bases, with 10 bases between. The germline gives CDR1 SNHLY, CDR2 FYNNEI. This CDR3 region has 13 residues. The CDR3: CASSISRDYGYTF. Here the CDR3 DNA reads TGTGCCAGCAGTATCAGCAGGGACTATGGCTACACCTTC.

The genes are TRBV28 and TRBJ2-5, with TRBD2 identical over 12 bases. The CDR3 covers 17 residues. Germline V CDR1 and CDR2: MDHEN, SYDVKM. V gave up 0 bases and J gave up 11 bases; unmatched junction bases: 13. The CDR3 protein is CASSLWTLAGGPGEQYF. The DNA for the CDR3 is TGTGCCAGCAGTTTATGGACGCTAGCGGGAGGGCCGGGGGAGCAGTACTTC.

This clonotype occurred a few times. This chain joins TRBV11-2 and TRBJ1-2; D is ambiguous. Trimming stripped 0 bases from V and 13 bases from J, with 15 bases between. The CDR3 length is 13 residues. Germline V gene data show CDR1 as SGHAT and CDR2 as FQNNGV. Written as DNA, the CDR3 is TGTGCCAGCAGCTTAGAAAGGTCCAGAGCCTTCACCTTC. Amino acids: CASSLERSRAFTF.

V usage is TRBV28 and J usage is TRBJ2-7; D is possibly TRBD2 (5 bases). The CDR3 is made up of 14 amino acids. CDR1 is MDHEN, CDR2 SYDVKM, per germline. Between the trimmed V and J ends, which lost 6 bases and 3 bases, there was a span of 15 bases. The CDR3 region is CASRSAGDNYEQYF. Here the CDR3 DNA reads TGTGCCAGCAGGTCCGCCGGGGATAACTACGAGCAGTACTTC.

The chain links TRBV7-9 to TRBJ2-7; D may be TRBD1 (6 bases). The DNA matches TRBJ2-5 better at its end, which makes the J call doubtful. Per germline, CDR1 SEHNR and CDR2 FQNEAQ (reference sequence). This CDR3 contains 14 residues. The CDR3 coding sequence is TGTGCCAGCAGCCCACGGGACACGAAAGAGACCCAGTACTTC. Translated: CASSPRDTKETQYF.

CDR3 sequence (DNA): TGTGCCAGCAGCACACTAGCGGGAGGCACAGATACGCAGTATTTT. This translates into CASSTLAGGTDTQYF. The V and J genes are TRBV28 and TRBJ2-3, with 11 bases matching TRBD2. This CDR3 has 15 residues. Germline V gives CDR1 MDHEN, CDR2 SYDVKM. V was pared by 6 bases and J by 1 base, with 3 bases of the junction left unmatched.

The chain employs TRBV7-7 and TRBJ2-2; no firm D call. Between the trimmed V and J ends, which lost 5 bases and 0 bases, there was a span of 7 bases. The CDR3 runs 14 residues. CDR1 SSHAT and CDR2 FNYEAQ come from the germline V gene (reference sequence). CDR3 in DNA: TGTGCCAGCAGCCGGATCGCGAACACCGGGGAGCTGTTTTTT. Its translation is CASSRIANTGELFF.

V and J are TRBV6-5 and TRBJ1-2; 7 bases map to TRBD1. Germline lookup yields CDR1 MNHEY and CDR2 SVGAGI. V dropped 0 bases and J dropped 1; count of bases not matched to a gene: 5. The CDR3 contains 16 residues. The CDR3 coding sequence is TGTGCCAGCAGTTACTCCGGGACAGCCTTTAACTATGGCTACACCTTC. Translating it yields CASSYSGTAFNYGYTF.

The chain carries TRBV4-1 and TRBJ2-7; tentative D call: TRBD2 (6 bases). The germline V and J ends were trimmed by 4 bases and 3 bases, with 22 bases remaining between them. Germline CDR1 is MGHRA and CDR2 is YSYEKL. The CDR3 has 17 residues. The CDR3 sequence: CASSPGGVRTLYYEQYF. DNA for the CDR3: TGCGCCAGCAGCCCCGGAGGGGTGAGGACTCTATACTACGAGCAGTACTTC.

The chain employs TRBV10-1 and TRBJ2-4, with D tentatively TRBD1 or TRBD2 (6 bases each). The J call is doubtful: the DNA matches TRBJ2-7 better. There are 14 residues in the CDR3. Germline CDR1 is WNHNN and CDR2 is SYGVQD (reference sequence). The CDR3 here is CASKPNGGSYEQYF. CDR3 nucleotide sequence: TGCGCCAGCAAACCTAACGGGGGCAGCTACGAGCAGTACTTC.

This CDR3 is CASSLEYVPLLGETQYF. The CDR3 bases are TGTGCCAGCAGCTTGGAGTATGTCCCGCTTCTCGGCGAGACCCAGTACTTC. This chain joins TRBV11-1 and TRBJ2-5; D gene unclear. This CDR3 contains 17 residues. Trimming took off 3 bases at V and 5 bases at J, with 22 bases between the two ends. CDR1 SGHAT and CDR2 FQDESV come from the germline V gene (reference sequence).